A single T cell receptor beta chain is shown here with its context. V lost 3 bases to trimming and J lost 3 bases, with 11 bases between them. CDR3 length equals 14 residues. CDR1 and CDR2 (germline): SGHVS, FQNEAQ. The record originates from a study of blood T cell repertoires in COVID-19. Study background: Material from acute and convalescent COVID-19 was sourced from the United States, Italy and Spain. PBMCs, B-cell-depleted T cells, or T cells were the source of the cDNA or gDNA that made up the material.

In the original processing: Nucleated cell counts were estimated from reference gene primer amplification. Clones were read by immunoSEQ multiplex PCR, and TCRdb kept only the in-frame ones, dropping some. That table supplies the V and J calls and clone size; D and trimming were determined from the DNA. This sample carries about 160,000 clones, about four fifths of them seen once, and the ten largest clones take about 8%. Sequencing was done on a sample of peripheral blood. The clonotype comes from a man in his forties who had recovered from COVID-19. The chain couples TRBV7-8 to TRBJ1-2, with D possibly matching TRBD1 (5 bases). DNA of the CDR3: TGTGCCAGCAGCTTTTTAGGGGCTGACTATGGCTACACCTTC. Translating it yields CASSFLGADYGYTF. The full variable domain, rest sourced from reference TRBV7-8 and TRBJ1-2, is GAGVSQSPRYKVAKRGQDVALRCDPISGHVSLFWYQQALGQGPEFLTYFQNEAQLDKSGLPSDRFFAERPEGSVSTLKIQRTQQEDSAVYLCASSFLGADYGYTFGSGTRLTVV.